These 8 T cell receptor beta chains were all obtained from the same sample, sequenced in a study of patients and donors after allogeneic stem cell transplantation. TCRdb itself ran the RT-PCR reads through MiXCR, one entry per CDR3 protein. Of 200,000 to 250,000 distinct CDR3 sequences detected, 14% appear once; the ten largest clones hold roughly 10%. Sequencing was performed on blood, either unsorted or a sorted T cell fraction (not recorded which). These receptors came from a human donor who was either an allogeneic HSCT recipient or a stem cell or donor lymphocyte infusion donor (not recorded which). It is not recorded whose cells these are; they may come from a transplant donor.

The chain has TRBV3-1 and TRBJ2-5; 13 bases are shared with TRBD2. Trimming at V came to 2 bases and at J to 0 bases, leaving 9 bases not matched to a gene. The length of the CDR3 is 19 residues. The germline V gene has CDR1 LGHDT and CDR2 YNNKEL (reference sequence). The CDR3 spells CASSQLRLAGGGYQETQYF. The CDR3 DNA is TGTGCCAGCAGCCAACTCAGACTAGCGGGGGGCGGGTACCAAGAGACCCAGTACTTC.

J is TRBJ2-5 and V is TRBV30; a weak D match, TRBD2 (7 bases). Germline CDR1 and CDR2: GTSNPN and SVGIG (reference sequence). CDR3 length: 13 residues. The V end lost 0 bases, the J end lost 6 bases, and 11 bases lay between the germline ends. The CDR3 bases are TGTGCCTGGAGTGTAGGGGGGGGAAAGACCCAGTACTTC. As protein: CAWSVGGGKTQYF.

The chain is built from TRBV7-2 and TRBJ2-2; D unresolved. The CDR3 has 13 amino acids. The germline gives CDR1 SGHTA, CDR2 FQGNSA. V dropped 2 bases and J dropped 3 bases, with 4 bases sitting between them. In nucleotides, the CDR3 is TGTGCCAGCAGCTTAATATACACCGGGGAGCTGTTTTTT. It yields the protein CASSLIYTGELFF.

The rearrangement joins TRBV4-1 to TRBJ2-7; the D gene is possibly TRBD2 (6 bases). This CDR3 contains 13 residues. V was shortened by 4 bases and J by 3 bases, with 10 bases between the two germline ends. CDR1 and CDR2 from the germline V gene are MGHRA and YSYEKL. The CDR3, as DNA: TGCGCCAGCAGCCCCCGGGGGAACTACGAGCAGTACTTC. It yields the protein CASSPRGNYEQYF.

This clonotype showed up just a few times. The CDR3 protein is CASGTGGTGELFF. CDR3 bases: TGTGCCAGCGGGACAGGGGGCACCGGGGAGCTGTTTTTT. V and J are TRBV7-9 and TRBJ2-2; 11 nucleotides agree with TRBD1. The CDR3 has 13 residues. The germline V gene has CDR1 SEHNR and CDR2 FQNEAQ (reference sequence). V gave up 8 bases and J gave up 4 bases; unmatched junction bases: 0.

At least ten counts were recorded for this clonotype. The chain is built from TRBV5-1 and TRBJ2-1, with 10 bases fitting TRBD2. Germline V CDR1 and CDR2: SGHRS, YFSETQ. With 1 base clipped from V and 7 bases from J, the junction kept 8 bases outside the gene matches. The CDR3 spans 16 residues. CDR3 sequence (DNA): TGCGCCAGCAGCTTGACTAGCGGGATAAGGGTGAATGAGCAGTTCTTC. Its protein is CASSLTSGIRVNEQFF.

The chain joins TRBV10-3 to TRBJ2-7, with a possible D match to TRBD2 (6 bases). The CDR3 covers 13 residues. Germline CDR1 ENHRY, CDR2 SYGVKD. Trimming removed 6 bases from V and 3 bases from J, with 12 bases in between. CDR3 coding DNA: TGTGCCATCAGGTCCGGGACTGTCTACGAGCAGTACTTC. Its translation is CAIRSGTVYEQYF.

This clonotype occurred a few times. V is TRBV7-2 and J is TRBJ1-3; D unclear. Germline CDR1 and CDR2: SGHTA and FQGNSA. V dropped 4 bases and J dropped 1 base, with 11 bases sitting between them. This CDR3 is built from 15 residues. The CDR3 DNA reads TGTGCCAGCAGCTCGCAGCGGGGTTCTGGAAACACCATATATTTT. This translates into CASSSQRGSGNTIYF.